This T cell receptor beta chain was retrieved from a study of shared clonotypes between healthy human individuals. The study, taken as a whole, reports: In contrast to clonotypes shared by all four donors, non-shared clonotypes had lower generation probabilities.

Details on this clone: What it binds is not known.

Some clones are missing from TCRdb's copy, which holds only in-frame ones; the method was immunoSEQ multiplex PCR. The data hold 2 million to 2.5 million clones, with 85% to 95% observed a single time. V was clipped by 2 bases and J by 7 bases, with 11 bases between them. The germline CDR1 and CDR2 sequences are SNHLY and FYNNEI. The CDR3 has 13 amino acids. The chain couples TRBV2 to TRBJ1-2; possibly TRBD1 for D (6 bases). The sample consisted of naive CD4+ T cells sorted from blood. Subset denoted: CD45RA+ positively selected. The receptor was isolated from a man between 18 and 29 years old in good health. The CDR3 protein is CASSEQGIGGYTF. In nucleotides, the CDR3 is TGTGCCAGCAGTGAACAGGGGATTGGTGGCTACACCTTC.